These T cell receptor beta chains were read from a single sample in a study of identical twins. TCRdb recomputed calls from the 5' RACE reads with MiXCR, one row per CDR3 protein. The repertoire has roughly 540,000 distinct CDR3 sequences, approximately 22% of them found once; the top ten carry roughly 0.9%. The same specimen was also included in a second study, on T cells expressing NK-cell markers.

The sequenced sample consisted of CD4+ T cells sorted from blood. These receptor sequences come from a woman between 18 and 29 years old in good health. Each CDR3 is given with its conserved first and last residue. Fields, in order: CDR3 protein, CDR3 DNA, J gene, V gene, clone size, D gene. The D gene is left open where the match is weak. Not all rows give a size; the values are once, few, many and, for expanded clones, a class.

CASSIGALAGTQYF,TGTGCCAGTAGTATAGGAGCACTCGCTGGGACCCAGTACTTC,TRBJ2-5,TRBV19,-,-
CASSPTTSGHGYTF,TGTGCCAGCTCACCCACAACCTCGGGACATGGCTACACCTTC,TRBJ1-2,TRBV18,-,-
CASSQDWQGATGYTF,TGCGCCAGCAGCCAAGATTGGCAGGGGGCCACTGGCTACACCTTC,TRBJ1-2,TRBV4-3,-,TRBD1
CASSFREVGSPLHF,TGTGCCAGCAGCTTCCGGGAAGTAGGTTCACCCCTCCACTTT,TRBJ1-6,TRBV7-2,few,-
CASRVSGGFTGELFF,TGTGCCAGCAGGGTGTCAGGGGGCTTCACCGGGGAGCTGTTTTTT,TRBJ2-2,TRBV6-1,-,TRBD1
CASSLQTSGRYEQYF,TGTGCCAGCAGCTTACAGACTAGCGGGAGGTACGAGCAGTACTTC,TRBJ2-7,TRBV7-9,-,TRBD2
CASSPPGTSGSGEQFF,TGTGCCAGCAGCCCACCCGGGACTAGCGGGAGCGGTGAGCAGTTCTTC,TRBJ2-1,TRBV9,-,TRBD2
CASSLNVATDTQYF,TGTGCCAGCAGCTTAAACGTCGCTACAGATACGCAGTATTTT,TRBJ2-3,TRBV7-2,few,-
CASSQDAYNEQFF,TGTGCCAGCAGCCAAGACGCCTACAATGAGCAGTTCTTC,TRBJ2-1,TRBV3-1,-,-
CASSLNRGAQYF,TGTGCCAGCAGTTTAAACCGGGGCGCGCAGTATTTT,TRBJ2-3,TRBV12-3/TRBV12-4,-,-
CSVEAGGVNTEAFF,TGCAGCGTTGAGGCAGGGGGCGTAAACACTGAAGCTTTCTTT,TRBJ1-1,TRBV29-1,-,TRBD1
CSASRDGLRYF,TGCAGTGCTAGCAGGGACGGTCTCCGGTATTTT,TRBJ2-3,TRBV20-1,few,-
CSTLSRGSTDTQYF,TGCAGTACCCTATCGCGGGGGAGCACAGATACGCAGTATTTT,TRBJ2-3,TRBV20-1,-,TRBD2
CASSLTGNEKLFF,TGCGCCAGCAGCTTGACGGGGAATGAAAAACTGTTTTTT,TRBJ1-4,TRBV5-1,few,-
CASRTDSLDNSPLHF,TGTGCCAGCAGGACGGACAGCTTGGATAATTCACCCCTCCACTTT,TRBJ1-6,TRBV2,few,-
CASSDPTGYQETQYF,TGTGCCAGCAGTGACCCGACAGGCTATCAAGAGACCCAGTACTTC,TRBJ2-5,TRBV25-1,-,-
CSVDRGMNTEAFF,TGCAGCGTGGACAGGGGAATGAACACTGAAGCTTTCTTT,TRBJ1-1,TRBV29-1,-,TRBD1
CASSLRRHNSPLHF,TGTGCCAGCAGTTTAAGGAGGCATAATTCACCCCTCCACTTT,TRBJ1-6,TRBV12-3/TRBV12-4,-,-
CASRTTQGNTEAFF,TGTGCCAGCAGGACAACTCAAGGGAACACTGAAGCTTTCTTT,TRBJ1-1,TRBV25-1,few,-
CASSKGQGPNYGYTF,TGCGCCAGCAGCAAGGGACAGGGGCCTAACTATGGCTACACCTTC,TRBJ1-2,TRBV5-1,-,TRBD1
CASTPVGAGQPQHF,TGTGCCAGCACCCCTGTGGGGGCAGGACAGCCCCAGCATTTT,TRBJ1-5,TRBV6-2/TRBV6-3,-,-
CSVQRNTEAFF,TGCAGCGTTCAGAGGAACACTGAAGCTTTCTTT,TRBJ1-1,TRBV29-1,-,-
CASSSHDRLAGEQFF,TGCGCCAGCAGCTCCCATGACCGACTAGCTGGTGAGCAGTTCTTC,TRBJ2-1,TRBV5-1,-,TRBD2
CASSLAPSFQETQYF,TGCGCCAGCAGCTTGGCCCCCTCGTTCCAAGAGACCCAGTACTTC,TRBJ2-5,TRBV5-1,-,-
CSARIDRGQPQHF,TGCAGTGCTAGGATTGATCGGGGTCAGCCCCAGCATTTT,TRBJ1-5,TRBV20-1,few,-
CASSWSQNTEAFF,TGTGCCAGCAGTTGGTCTCAGAACACTGAAGCTTTCTTT,TRBJ1-1,TRBV6-5,few,-
CASSLDSIMNTEAFF,TGCGCCAGCAGTTTGGACAGTATCATGAACACTGAAGCTTTCTTT,TRBJ1-1,TRBV5-1,few,-
CAWEDRGRFQPQHF,TGTGCCTGGGAGGACAGGGGGCGCTTTCAGCCCCAGCATTTT,TRBJ1-5,TRBV30,-,TRBD1
CARQDYQETQYF,TGTGCCAGACAAGATTACCAAGAGACCCAGTACTTC,TRBJ2-5,TRBV2,many,-
CASSLSAGGGRGGSPLHF,TGTGCCAGCAGTTTATCGGCGGGAGGGGGACGAGGCGGTTCACCCCTCCACTTT,TRBJ1-6,TRBV27,few,-
CATGRVDTDTQYF,TGTGCAACGGGTAGGGTTGACACAGATACGCAGTATTTT,TRBJ2-3,TRBV15,-,-
CASSYSLGAGGYTF,TGTGCCAGCAGTTACTCGTTGGGGGCTGGTGGCTACACCTTC,TRBJ1-2,TRBV6-5,few,-
CASSLRPTSGETQYF,TGTGCCAGCAGTCTCCGCCCGACTAGCGGAGAGACCCAGTACTTC,TRBJ2-5,TRBV27,once,TRBD2
CASTLASGGGETQYF,TGTGCCAGCACCCTGGCTAGCGGGGGCGGGGAGACCCAGTACTTC,TRBJ2-5,TRBV6-1,-,TRBD2
CASSPSPRPGEQFF,TGTGCCAGCAGCCCAAGCCCTCGACCGGGAGAGCAGTTCTTC,TRBJ2-1,TRBV7-2,few,-
CASSYSIRGGKAFF,TGTGCCAGCAGTTACTCGATTAGAGGCGGTAAAGCTTTCTTT,TRBJ1-1,TRBV6-5,few,-
CASSTWGSYGYTF,TGTGCCAGTTCTACTTGGGGGTCTTATGGCTACACCTTC,TRBJ1-2,TRBV25-1,few,-
CSAGRGADSNQPQHF,TGCAGTGCGGGGCGTGGGGCAGATAGCAATCAGCCCCAGCATTTT,TRBJ1-5,TRBV20-1,few,-
CASSHGLHRHTDTQYF,TGTGCCAGCAGCCACGGACTACACCGTCACACAGATACGCAGTATTTT,TRBJ2-3,TRBV14,-,-
CASSPTQGSNEKLFF,TGCGCCAGCAGTCCTACCCAGGGATCCAATGAAAAACTGTTTTTT,TRBJ1-4,TRBV5-1,few,-
CASSLEGAYNEQFF,TGTGCCAGCAGCTTAGAGGGGGCTTACAATGAGCAGTTCTTC,TRBJ2-1,TRBV7-2,many,TRBD1
CASSRGYIRNTQYF,TGTGCCAGCTCACGGGGGTATATTAGAAATACGCAGTATTTT,TRBJ2-3,TRBV12-3/TRBV12-4,-,-
CATSRGQGLAGNTDTQYF,TGTGCCACCAGCAGAGGCCAGGGACTAGCGGGGAACACAGATACGCAGTATTTT,TRBJ2-3,TRBV15,many,TRBD2
CASSSLQGWGETQYF,TGTGCCAGCAGCTCACTTCAGGGCTGGGGAGAGACCCAGTACTTC,TRBJ2-5,TRBV12-3/TRBV12-4,-,-